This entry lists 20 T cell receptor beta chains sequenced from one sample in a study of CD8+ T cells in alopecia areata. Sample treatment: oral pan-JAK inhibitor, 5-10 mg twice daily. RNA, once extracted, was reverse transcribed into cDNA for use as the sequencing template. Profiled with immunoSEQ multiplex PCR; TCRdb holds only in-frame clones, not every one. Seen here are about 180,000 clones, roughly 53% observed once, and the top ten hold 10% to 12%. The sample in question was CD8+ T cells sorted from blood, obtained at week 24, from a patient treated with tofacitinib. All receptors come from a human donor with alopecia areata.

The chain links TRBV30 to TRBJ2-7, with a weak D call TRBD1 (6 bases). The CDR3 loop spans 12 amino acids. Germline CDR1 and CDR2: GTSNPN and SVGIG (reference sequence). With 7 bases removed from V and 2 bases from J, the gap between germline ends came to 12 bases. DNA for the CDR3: TGTGCCTCCCGGGACAACACCTACGAGCAGTACTTC. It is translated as CASRDNTYEQYF.

Here the CDR3 DNA reads TGTGCCAGCAGCGTAGCTCCGAGCGAGGACACTGAAGCTTTCTTT. Protein product: CASSVAPSEDTEAFF. The V and J genes are TRBV9 and TRBJ1-1; D is ambiguous. Germline CDR1 reads SGDLS; CDR2 reads YYNGEE. This CDR3 has 15 amino acids. The germline V and J ends were trimmed by 0 bases and 3 bases, with 12 bases remaining between them.

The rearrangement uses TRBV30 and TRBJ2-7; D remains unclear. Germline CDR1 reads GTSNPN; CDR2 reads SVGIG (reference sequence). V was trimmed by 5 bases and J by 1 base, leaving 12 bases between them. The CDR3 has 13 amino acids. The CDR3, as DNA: TGTGCCTGGGTAAACCCGGGTTCCTACGAGCAGTACTTC. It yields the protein CAWVNPGSYEQYF.

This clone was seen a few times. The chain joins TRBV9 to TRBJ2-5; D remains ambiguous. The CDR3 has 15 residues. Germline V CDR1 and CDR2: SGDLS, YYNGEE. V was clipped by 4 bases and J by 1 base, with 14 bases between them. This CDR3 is CASSITDGVQETQYF. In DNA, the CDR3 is TGTGCCAGCAGCATAACCGACGGCGTCCAAGAGACCCAGTACTTC.

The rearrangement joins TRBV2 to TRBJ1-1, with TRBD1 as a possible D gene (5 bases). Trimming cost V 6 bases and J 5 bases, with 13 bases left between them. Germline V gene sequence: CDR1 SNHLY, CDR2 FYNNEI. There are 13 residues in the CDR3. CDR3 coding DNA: TGTGCCAGCAGGGGTCCCGGGGGGACTGAAGCTTTCTTT. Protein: CASRGPGGTEAFF.

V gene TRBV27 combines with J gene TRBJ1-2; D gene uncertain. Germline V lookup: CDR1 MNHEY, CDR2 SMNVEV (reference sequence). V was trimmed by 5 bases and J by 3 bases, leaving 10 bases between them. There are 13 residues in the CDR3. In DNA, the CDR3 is TGTGCCAGCAGTAGGAGAGCACACTATGGCTACACCTTC. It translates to CASSRRAHYGYTF.

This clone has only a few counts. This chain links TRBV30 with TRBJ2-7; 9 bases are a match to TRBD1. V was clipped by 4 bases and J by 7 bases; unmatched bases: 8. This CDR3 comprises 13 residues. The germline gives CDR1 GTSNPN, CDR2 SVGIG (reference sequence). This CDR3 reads CAWIEQGAREQYF. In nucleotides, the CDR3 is TGTGCCTGGATTGAACAGGGGGCAAGGGAGCAGTACTTC.

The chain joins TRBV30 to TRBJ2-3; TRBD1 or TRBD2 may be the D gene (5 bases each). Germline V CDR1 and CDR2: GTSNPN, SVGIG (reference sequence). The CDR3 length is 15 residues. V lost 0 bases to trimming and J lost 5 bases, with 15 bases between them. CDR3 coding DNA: TGTGCCTGGAGTGTACGAAGGGACCGGGGAGATACGCAGTATTTT. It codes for CAWSVRRDRGDTQYF.

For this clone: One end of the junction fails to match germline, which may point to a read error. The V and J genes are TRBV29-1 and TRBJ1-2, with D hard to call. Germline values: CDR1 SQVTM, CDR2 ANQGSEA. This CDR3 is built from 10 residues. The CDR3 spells CSVEEEVADF. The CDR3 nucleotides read TGCAGCGTTGAAGAGGAAGTGGCAGACTTC.

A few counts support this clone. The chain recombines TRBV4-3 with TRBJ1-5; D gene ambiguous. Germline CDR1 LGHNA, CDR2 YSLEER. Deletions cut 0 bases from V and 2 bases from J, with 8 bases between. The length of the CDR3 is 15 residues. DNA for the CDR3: TGCGCCAGCAGCCAAGACACCGGGGGCAATCAGCCCCAGCATTTT. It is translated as CASSQDTGGNQPQHF.

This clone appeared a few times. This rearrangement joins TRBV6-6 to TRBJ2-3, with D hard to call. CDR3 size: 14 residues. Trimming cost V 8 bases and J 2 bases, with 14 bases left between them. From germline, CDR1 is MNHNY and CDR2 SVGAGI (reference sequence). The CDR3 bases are TGTGCCAGCGGCCCCACGGTTTCCACAGATACGCAGTATTTT. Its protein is CASGPTVSTDTQYF.

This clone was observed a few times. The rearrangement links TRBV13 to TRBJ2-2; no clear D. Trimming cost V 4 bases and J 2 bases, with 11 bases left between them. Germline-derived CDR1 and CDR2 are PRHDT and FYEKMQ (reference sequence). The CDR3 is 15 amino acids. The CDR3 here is CASSYSGLNTGELFF. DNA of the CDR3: TGTGCCAGCAGCTACAGTGGGTTAAACACCGGGGAGCTGTTTTTT.

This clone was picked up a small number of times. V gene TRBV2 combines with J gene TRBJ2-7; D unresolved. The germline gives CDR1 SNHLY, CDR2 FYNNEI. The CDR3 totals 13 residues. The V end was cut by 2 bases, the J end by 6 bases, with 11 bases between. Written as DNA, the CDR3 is TGTGCCAGCAGTGAAAGTCAAGCCCTCGAGCAGTACTTC. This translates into CASSESQALEQYF.

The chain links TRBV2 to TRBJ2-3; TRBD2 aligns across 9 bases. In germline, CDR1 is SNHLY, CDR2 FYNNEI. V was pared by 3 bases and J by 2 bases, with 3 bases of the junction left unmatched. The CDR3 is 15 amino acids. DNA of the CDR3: TGTGCCAGCAGTGAGCGGGGGGGCTTCACAGATACGCAGTATTTT. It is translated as CASSERGGFTDTQYF. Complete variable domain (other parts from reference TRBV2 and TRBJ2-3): EPEVTQTPSHQVTQMGQEVILRCVPISNHLYFYWYRQILGQKVEFLVSFYNNEISEKSEIFDDQFSVERPDGSNFTLKIRSTKLEDSAMYFCASSERGGFTDTQYFGPGTRLTVL.

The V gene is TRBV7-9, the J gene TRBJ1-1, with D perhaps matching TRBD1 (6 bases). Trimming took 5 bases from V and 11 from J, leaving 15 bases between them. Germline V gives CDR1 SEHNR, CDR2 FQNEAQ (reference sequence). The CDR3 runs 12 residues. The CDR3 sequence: CASSILGHHAFF. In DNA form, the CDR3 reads TGTGCCAGCAGCATTCTGGGACACCACGCTTTCTTT.

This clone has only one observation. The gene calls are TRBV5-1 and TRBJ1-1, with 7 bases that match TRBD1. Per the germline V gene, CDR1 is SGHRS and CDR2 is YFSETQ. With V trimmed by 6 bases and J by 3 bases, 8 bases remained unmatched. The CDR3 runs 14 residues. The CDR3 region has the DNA TGCGCCAGCACCCTGAGGGGGCCGGACACTGAAGCTTTCTTT. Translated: CASTLRGPDTEAFF.

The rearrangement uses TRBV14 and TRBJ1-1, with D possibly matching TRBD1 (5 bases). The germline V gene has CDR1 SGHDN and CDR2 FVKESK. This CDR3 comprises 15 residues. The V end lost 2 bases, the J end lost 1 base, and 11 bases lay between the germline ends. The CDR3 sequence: CASSQRGGWNTEAFF. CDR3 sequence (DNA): TGTGCCAGCAGCCAACGGGGGGGTTGGAACACTGAAGCTTTCTTT.

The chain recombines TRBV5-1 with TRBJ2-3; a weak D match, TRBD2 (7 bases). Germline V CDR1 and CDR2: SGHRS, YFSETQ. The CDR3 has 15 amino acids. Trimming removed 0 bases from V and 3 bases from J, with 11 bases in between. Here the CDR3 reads CASSLEGGVTDTQYF. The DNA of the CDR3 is TGCGCCAGCAGCTTGGAAGGGGGGGTAACAGATACGCAGTATTTT. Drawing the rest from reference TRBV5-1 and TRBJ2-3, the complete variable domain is KAGVTQTPRYLIKTRGQQVTLSCSPISGHRSVSWYQQTPGQGLQFLFEYFSETQRNKGNFPGRFSGRQFSNSRSEMNVSTLELGDSALYLCASSLEGGVTDTQYFGPGTRLTVL.

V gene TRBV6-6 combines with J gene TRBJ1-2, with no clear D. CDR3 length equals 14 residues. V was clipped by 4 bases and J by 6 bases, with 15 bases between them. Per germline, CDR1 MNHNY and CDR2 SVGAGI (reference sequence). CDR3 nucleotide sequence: TGTGCCAGCAGTTCCCCTGCGCGGACGGATGGCTACACCTTC. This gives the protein CASSSPARTDGYTF.

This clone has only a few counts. CDR3 DNA sequence: TGTGCCAGTGGCCATCGCCAGGGGGAGGCTGAAGCTTTCTTT. This sequence encodes CASGHRQGEAEAFF. This chain joins TRBV19 and TRBJ1-1; TRBD1 matches 7 bases. The CDR3 has 14 residues. The germline V gene has CDR1 LNHDA and CDR2 SQIVND (reference sequence). The junction had 12 bases not matched to a gene; V was cut back by 8 bases and J by 6 bases.